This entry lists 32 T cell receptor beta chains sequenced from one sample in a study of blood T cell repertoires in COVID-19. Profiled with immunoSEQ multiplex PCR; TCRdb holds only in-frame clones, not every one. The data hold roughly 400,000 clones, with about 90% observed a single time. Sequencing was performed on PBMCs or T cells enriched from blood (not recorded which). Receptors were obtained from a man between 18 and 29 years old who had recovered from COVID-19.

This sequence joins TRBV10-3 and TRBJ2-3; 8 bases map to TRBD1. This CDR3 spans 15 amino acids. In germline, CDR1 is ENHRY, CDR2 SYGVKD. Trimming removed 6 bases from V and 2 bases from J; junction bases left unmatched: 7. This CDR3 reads CAISVGDRFTDTQYF. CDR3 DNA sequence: TGTGCCATCAGCGTAGGGGACAGGTTCACAGATACGCAGTATTTT.

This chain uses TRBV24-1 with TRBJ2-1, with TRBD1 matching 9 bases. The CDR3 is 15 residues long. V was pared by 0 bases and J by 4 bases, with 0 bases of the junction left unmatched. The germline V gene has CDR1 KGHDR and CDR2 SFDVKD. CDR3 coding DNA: TGTGCCACCAGTGATTTGGGGACAGGGTACAATGAGCAGTTCTTC. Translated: CATSDLGTGYNEQFF.

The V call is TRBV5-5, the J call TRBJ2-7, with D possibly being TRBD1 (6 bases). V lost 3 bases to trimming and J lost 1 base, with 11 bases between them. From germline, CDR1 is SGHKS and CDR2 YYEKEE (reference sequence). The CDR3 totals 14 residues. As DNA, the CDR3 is TGTGCCAGCAGCTCCCTTACAGGGTCCTACGAGCAGTACTTC. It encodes CASSSLTGSYEQYF.

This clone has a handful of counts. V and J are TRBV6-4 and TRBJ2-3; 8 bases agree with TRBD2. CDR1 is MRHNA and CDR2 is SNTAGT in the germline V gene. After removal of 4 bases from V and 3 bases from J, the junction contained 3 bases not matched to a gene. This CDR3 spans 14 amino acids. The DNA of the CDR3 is TGTGCCAGCAGTGTGGCTAGCGGGACAGATACGCAGTATTTT. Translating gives CASSVASGTDTQYF.

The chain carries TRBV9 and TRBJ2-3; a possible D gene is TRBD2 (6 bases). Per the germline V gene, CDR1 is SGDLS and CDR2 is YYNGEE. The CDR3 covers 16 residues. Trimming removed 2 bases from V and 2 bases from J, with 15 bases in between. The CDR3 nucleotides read TGTGCCAGCAGCGTTAGCGGAGCGGCGACCACAGATACGCAGTATTTT. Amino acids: CASSVSGAATTDTQYF.

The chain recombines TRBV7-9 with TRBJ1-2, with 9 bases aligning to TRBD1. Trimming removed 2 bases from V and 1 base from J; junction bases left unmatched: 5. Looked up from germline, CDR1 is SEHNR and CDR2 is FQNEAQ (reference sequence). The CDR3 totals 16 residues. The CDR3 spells CASSLPPGQGNYGYTF. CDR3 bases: TGTGCCAGCAGCTTACCCCCGGGACAGGGTAACTATGGCTACACCTTC.

The CDR3 is CASSGTSGGLFGTQYF. CDR3 nucleotide sequence: TGTGCCAGCAGTGGTACTAGCGGGGGCCTATTTGGGACCCAGTACTTC. The V call is TRBV2, the J call TRBJ2-5; 11 bases fit TRBD2. The V gene's germline CDR1 is SNHLY and CDR2 FYNNEI. J lost 7 bases, V lost 4 bases, and 11 bases had no gene match. CDR3 length: 16 residues.

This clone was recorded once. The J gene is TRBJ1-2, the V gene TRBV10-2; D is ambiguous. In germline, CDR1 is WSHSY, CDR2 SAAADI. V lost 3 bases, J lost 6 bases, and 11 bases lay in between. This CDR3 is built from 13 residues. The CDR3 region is CASSETVVNGYTF. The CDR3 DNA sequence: TGCGCCAGCAGTGAAACGGTGGTGAATGGCTACACCTTC.

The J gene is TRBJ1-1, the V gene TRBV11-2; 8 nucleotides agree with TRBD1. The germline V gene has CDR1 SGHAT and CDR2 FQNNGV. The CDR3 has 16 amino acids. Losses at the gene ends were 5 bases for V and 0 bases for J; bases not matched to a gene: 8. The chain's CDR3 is CASSPGPGGVNTEAFF. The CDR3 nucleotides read TGTGCCAGCAGCCCCGGGCCAGGGGGCGTGAACACTGAAGCTTTCTTT. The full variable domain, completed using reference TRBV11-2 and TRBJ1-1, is EAGVAQSPRYKIIEKRQSVAFWCNPISGHATLYWYQQILGQGPKLLIQFQNNGVVDDSQLPKDRFSAERLKGVDSTLKIQPAKLEDSAVYLCASSPGPGGVNTEAFFGQGTRLTVV.

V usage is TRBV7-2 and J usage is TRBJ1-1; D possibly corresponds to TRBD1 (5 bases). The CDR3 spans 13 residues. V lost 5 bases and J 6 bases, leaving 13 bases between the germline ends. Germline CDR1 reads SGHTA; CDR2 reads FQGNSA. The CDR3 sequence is CASSPGPGAEAFF. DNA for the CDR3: TGTGCCAGCAGCCCGGGACCGGGGGCTGAAGCTTTCTTT.

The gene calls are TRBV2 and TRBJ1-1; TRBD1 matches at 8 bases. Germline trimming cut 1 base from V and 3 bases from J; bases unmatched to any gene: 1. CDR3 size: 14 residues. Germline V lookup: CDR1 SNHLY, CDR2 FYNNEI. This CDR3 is CASSEGQGYTEAFF. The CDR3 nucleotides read TGTGCCAGCAGTGAAGGACAGGGGTACACTGAAGCTTTCTTT.

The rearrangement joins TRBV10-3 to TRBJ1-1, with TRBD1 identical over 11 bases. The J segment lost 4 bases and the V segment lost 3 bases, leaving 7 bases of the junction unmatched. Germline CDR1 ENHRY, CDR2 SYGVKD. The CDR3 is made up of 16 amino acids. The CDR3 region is CAISDAGQGASTEAFF. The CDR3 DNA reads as TGTGCCATCAGTGACGCAGGACAGGGGGCGAGCACTGAAGCTTTCTTT.

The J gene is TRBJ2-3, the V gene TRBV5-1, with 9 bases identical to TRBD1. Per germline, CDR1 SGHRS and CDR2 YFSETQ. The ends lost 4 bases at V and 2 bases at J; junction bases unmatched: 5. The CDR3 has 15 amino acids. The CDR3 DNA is TGCGCCAGCAGCCCGGACAGGGGAGACACAGATACGCAGTATTTT. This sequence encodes CASSPDRGDTDTQYF. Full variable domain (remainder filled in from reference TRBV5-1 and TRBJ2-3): KAGVTQTPRYLIKTRGQQVTLSCSPISGHRSVSWYQQTPGQGLQFLFEYFSETQRNKGNFPGRFSGRQFSNSRSEMNVSTLELGDSALYLCASSPDRGDTDTQYFGPGTRLTVL.

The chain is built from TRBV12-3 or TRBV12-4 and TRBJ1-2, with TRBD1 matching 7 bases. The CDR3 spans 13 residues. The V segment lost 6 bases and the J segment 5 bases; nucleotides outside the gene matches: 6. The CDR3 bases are TGTGCCAGCAGACGACAGGGCGGGTATGGCTACACCTTC. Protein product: CASRRQGGYGYTF.

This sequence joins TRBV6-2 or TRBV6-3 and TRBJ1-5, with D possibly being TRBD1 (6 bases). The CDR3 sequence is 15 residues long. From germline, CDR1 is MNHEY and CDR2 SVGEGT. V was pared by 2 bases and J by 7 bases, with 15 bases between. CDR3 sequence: CASSYQARGGQPQHF. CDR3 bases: TGTGCCAGCAGTTACCAGGCCAGGGGCGGACAGCCCCAGCATTTT.

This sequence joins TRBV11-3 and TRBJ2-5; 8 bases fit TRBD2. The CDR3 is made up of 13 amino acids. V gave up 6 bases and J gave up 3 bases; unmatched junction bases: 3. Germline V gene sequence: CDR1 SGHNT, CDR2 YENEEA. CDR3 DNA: TGTGCCAGCAGTGGACTAGCCAAAGAGACCCAGTACTTC. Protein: CASSGLAKETQYF.

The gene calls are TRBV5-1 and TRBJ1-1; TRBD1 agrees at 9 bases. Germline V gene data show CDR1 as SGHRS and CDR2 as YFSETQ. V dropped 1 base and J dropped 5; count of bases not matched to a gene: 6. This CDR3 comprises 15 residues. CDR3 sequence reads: CASSLSGDRVTEAFF. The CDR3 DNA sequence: TGCGCCAGCAGCTTGTCCGGGGACAGGGTAACTGAAGCTTTCTTT.

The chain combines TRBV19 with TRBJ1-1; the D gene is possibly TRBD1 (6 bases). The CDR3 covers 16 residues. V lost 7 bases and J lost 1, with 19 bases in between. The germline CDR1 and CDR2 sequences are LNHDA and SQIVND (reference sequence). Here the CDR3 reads CASIPLPGGANTEAFF. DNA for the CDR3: TGTGCCAGTATTCCTCTTCCTGGGGGCGCGAACACTGAAGCTTTCTTT.

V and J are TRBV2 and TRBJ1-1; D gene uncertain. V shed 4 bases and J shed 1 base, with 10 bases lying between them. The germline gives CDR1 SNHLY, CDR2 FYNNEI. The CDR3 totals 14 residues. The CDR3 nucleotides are TGTGCCAGCAGTGTCATTGAGAGGAACACTGAAGCTTTCTTT. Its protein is CASSVIERNTEAFF.

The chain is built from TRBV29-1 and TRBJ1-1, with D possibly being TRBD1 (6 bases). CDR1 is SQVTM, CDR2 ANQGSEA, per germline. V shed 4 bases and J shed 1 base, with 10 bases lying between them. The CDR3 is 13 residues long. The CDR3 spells CSVVLGGNTEAFF. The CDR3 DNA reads TGCAGCGTTGTTTTAGGGGGGAACACTGAAGCTTTCTTT. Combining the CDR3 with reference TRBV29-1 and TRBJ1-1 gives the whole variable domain SAVISQKPSRDICQRGTSLTIQCQVDSQVTMMFWYRQQPGQSLTLIATANQGSEATYESGFVIDKFPISRPNLTFSTLTVSNMSPEDSSIYLCSVVLGGNTEAFFGQGTRLTVV.

The CDR3 here is CASGSYWTGGTGLGNTIYF. CDR3 DNA sequence: TGTGCTAGTGGTTCTTACTGGACAGGGGGGACTGGGCTTGGAAACACCATATATTTT. The chain uses TRBV12-5 and TRBJ1-3, with 10 bases fitting TRBD1. CDR1 is LGHNT, CDR2 FRNRAP, per germline. With 4 bases clipped from V and 3 bases from J, the junction kept 15 bases outside the gene matches. CDR3 length: 19 amino acids. Variable domain in full (rest from reference TRBV12-5 and TRBJ1-3): DARVTQTPRHKVTEMGQEVTMRCQPILGHNTVFWYRQTMMQGLELLAYFRNRAPLDDSGMPKDRFSAEMPDATLATLKIQPSEPRDSAVYFCASGSYWTGGTGLGNTIYFGEGSWLTVV.

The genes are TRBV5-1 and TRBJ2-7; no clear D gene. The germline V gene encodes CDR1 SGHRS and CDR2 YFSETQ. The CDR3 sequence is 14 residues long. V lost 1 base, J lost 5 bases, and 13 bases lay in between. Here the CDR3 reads CASSLPVRNNEQYF. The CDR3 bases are TGCGCCAGCAGCTTGCCAGTGCGGAACAACGAGCAGTACTTC.

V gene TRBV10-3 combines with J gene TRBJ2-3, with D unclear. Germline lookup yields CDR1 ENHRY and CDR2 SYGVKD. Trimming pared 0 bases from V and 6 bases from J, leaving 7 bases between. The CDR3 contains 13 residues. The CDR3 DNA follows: TGTGCCATCAGTGAGTCGAAACTTGATACGCAGTATTTT. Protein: CAISESKLDTQYF.

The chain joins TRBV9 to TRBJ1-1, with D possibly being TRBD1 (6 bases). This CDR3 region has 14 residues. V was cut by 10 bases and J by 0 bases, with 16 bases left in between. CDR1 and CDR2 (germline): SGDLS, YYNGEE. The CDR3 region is CAAHREWVNTEAFF. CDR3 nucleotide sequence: TGTGCCGCACACAGGGAATGGGTGAACACTGAAGCTTTCTTT.

The CDR3 bases are TGTGCCAGCATCACAGGGGGTGCGAATGAGCAGTTCTTC. Protein: CASITGGANEQFF. V is TRBV6-5 and J is TRBJ2-1, with 8 bases fitting TRBD1. J lost 7 bases, V lost 7 bases, and 6 bases had no gene match. Germline values: CDR1 MNHEY, CDR2 SVGAGI. The CDR3 is 13 residues long.

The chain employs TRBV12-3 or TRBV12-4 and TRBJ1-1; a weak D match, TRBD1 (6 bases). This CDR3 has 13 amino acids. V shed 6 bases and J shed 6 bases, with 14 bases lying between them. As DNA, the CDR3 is TGTGCCAGCAGAATTGTACAGGGCTCTGAAGCTTTCTTT. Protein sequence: CASRIVQGSEAFF.

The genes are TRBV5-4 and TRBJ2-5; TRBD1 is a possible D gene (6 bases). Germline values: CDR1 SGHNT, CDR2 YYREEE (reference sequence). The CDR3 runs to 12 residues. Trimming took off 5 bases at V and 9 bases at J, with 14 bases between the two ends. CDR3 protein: CASSTDRLAQYF. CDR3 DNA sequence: TGTGCCAGCAGTACAGACAGGCTGGCCCAGTACTTC.

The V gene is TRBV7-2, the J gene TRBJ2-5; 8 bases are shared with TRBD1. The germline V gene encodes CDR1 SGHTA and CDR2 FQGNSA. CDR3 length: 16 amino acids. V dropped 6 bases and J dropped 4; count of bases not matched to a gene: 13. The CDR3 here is CASSLYGTGVAETQYF. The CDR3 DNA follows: TGTGCCAGCAGTCTATACGGGACAGGTGTCGCAGAGACCCAGTACTTC.

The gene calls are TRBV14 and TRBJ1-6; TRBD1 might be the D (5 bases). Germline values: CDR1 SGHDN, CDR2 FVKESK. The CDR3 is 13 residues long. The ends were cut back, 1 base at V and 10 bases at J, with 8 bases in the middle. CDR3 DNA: TGTGCCAGCAGCCAAGCAGGGCTGTCACCCCTCCACTTT. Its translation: CASSQAGLSPLHF.

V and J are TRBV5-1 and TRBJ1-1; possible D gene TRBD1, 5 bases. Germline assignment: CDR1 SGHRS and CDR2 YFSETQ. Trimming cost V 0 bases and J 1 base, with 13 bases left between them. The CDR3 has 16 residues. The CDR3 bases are TGCGCCAGCAGCTTGGCCCAACAGGAGGGGAACACTGAAGCTTTCTTT. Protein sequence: CASSLAQQEGNTEAFF.

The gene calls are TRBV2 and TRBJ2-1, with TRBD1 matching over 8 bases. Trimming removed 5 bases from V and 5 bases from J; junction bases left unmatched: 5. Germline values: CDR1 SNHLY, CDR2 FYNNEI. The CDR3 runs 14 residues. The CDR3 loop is CASSPQGAHNEQFF. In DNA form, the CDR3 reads TGTGCCAGCAGTCCCCAGGGGGCCCACAATGAGCAGTTCTTC.

The CDR3: CASSLTGQLNTEAFF. CDR3 in DNA: TGCGCCAGCAGCCTGACAGGCCAGTTGAACACTGAAGCTTTCTTT. The chain recombines TRBV5-1 with TRBJ1-1, with D perhaps TRBD1 (6 bases). Trimming pared 4 bases from V and 0 bases from J, leaving 13 bases between. Germline V CDR1 and CDR2: SGHRS, YFSETQ. The CDR3 length is 15 residues.